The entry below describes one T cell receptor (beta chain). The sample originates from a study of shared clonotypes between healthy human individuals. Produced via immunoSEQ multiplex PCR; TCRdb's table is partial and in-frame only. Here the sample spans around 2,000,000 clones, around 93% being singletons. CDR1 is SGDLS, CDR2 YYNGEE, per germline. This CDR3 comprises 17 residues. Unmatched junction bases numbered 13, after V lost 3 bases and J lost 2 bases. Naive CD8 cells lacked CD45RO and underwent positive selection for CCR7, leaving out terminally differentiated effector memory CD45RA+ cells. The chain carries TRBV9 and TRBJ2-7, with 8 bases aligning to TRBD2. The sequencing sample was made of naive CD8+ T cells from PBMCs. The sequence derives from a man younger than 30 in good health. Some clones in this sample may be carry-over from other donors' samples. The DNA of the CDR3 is TGTGCCAGCAGCGCCCCTCAAACTAGCGGTTCGACCTACGAGCAGTACTTC. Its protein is CASSAPQTSGSTYEQYF.